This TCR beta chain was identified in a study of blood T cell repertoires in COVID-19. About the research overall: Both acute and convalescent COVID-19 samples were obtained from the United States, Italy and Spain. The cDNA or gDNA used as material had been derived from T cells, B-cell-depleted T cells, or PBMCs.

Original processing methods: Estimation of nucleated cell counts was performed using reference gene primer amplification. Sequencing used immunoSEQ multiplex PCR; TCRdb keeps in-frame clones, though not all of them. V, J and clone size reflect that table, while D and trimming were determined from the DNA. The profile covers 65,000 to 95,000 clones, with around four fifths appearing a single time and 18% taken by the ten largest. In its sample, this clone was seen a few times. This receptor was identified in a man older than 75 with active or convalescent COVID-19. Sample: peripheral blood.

In DNA form, the CDR3 reads TGTGCCAGCAGCTTGGCGGGACAGGGGGCGAAGACCCAGTACTTC. Translation gives CASSLAGQGAKTQYF. J is TRBJ2-5 and V is TRBV5-4; 12 bases are a match to TRBD1. CDR1 and CDR2 (germline): SGHNT, YYREEE (reference sequence). V dropped 0 bases and J dropped 6; count of bases not matched to a gene: 3. The CDR3 has 15 residues.